What follows describes a single T cell receptor beta chain. Its antigen is undetermined. The CDR3 is made up of 15 amino acids. V lost 1 base and J lost 2, with 6 bases in between. Germline CDR1 is MNHEY and CDR2 is SVGEGT. This entry belongs to a study of Ad26.COV2.S vaccination and SARS-CoV-2 variants. Assay: immunoSEQ multiplex PCR; the TCRdb copy retains only in-frame clones and omits some. The table has 440,000 or so clones, around 92% seen once. Treatment here: about 20 received Ad26.COV2.S at low or high dose, single or two shots; 5 received placebo; per-sample allocation not given. Day 63 following the first vaccine or placebo injection was when the samples were taken. General study points: Estimates derived from TCR breadth and depth analyses may have underestimated total T cell responses. There was reportedly substantial breadth in spike-specific CD8+ and CD4+ T cell responses after vaccination. Vaccine and placebo recipients had similar non-spike TCR breadth.

The starting material was peripheral blood, obtained in a trial of Ad26.COV2.S vaccine versus placebo. This receptor was taken from a person between 18 and 65 years old who received the Ad26.COV2.S COVID-19 vaccine or a placebo. The chain uses TRBV6-2 or TRBV6-3 and TRBJ2-6, with D possibly called TRBD1 or TRBD2 (5 bases each). The CDR3 nucleotides are TGTGCCAGCAGTTACTTGGGGGCTGGGGCCAACGTCCTGACTTTC. It specifies CASSYLGAGANVLTF.